One sample yielded the 4 T cell receptor beta chains listed below, sequenced in a study of cytomegalovirus exposure and HLA in healthy donors. The study ran its PCR with 60 Vbeta and 13 Jbeta primers. TCRdb's copy holds only in-frame clones and misses some; the assay was immunoSEQ multiplex PCR. This table has 200,000 or so clones, 82% appearing once. The sample taken for sequencing was PBMCs. These receptors originate from a boy younger than 10 in good health and CMV-seronegative.

The chain has TRBV9 and TRBJ1-2; possible D gene TRBD1, 6 bases. CDR1 is SGDLS and CDR2 is YYNGEE in the germline V gene. This CDR3 comprises 14 residues. Trimming cost V 1 base and J 4 bases, with 11 bases left between them. In nucleotides, the CDR3 is TGTGCCAGCAGCGTATCAGGGGATCCCTATGGCTACACCTTC. The encoded protein is CASSVSGDPYGYTF. The variable domain in full, completed from reference TRBV9 and TRBJ1-2, reads DSGVTQTPKHLITATGQRVTLRCSPRSGDLSVYWYQQSLDQGLQFLIQYYNGEERAKGNILERFSAQQFPDLHSELNLSSLELGDSALYFCASSVSGDPYGYTFGSGTRLTVV.

This chain joins TRBV5-6 and TRBJ2-5; TRBD2 matches 10 bases. The DNA matches TRBJ2-7 better at its end, which makes the J call doubtful. The CDR3 runs to 15 residues. Germline CDR1 reads SGHDT; CDR2 reads YYEEEE. The CDR3 DNA follows: TGTGCCAGCAGCTTGGAGGGACTAGCGACCCACGAGCAGTACTTC. As protein: CASSLEGLATHEQYF.

The V call is TRBV6-6, the J call TRBJ2-5; D perhaps matches TRBD1 (5 bases). Germline CDR1 reads MNHNY; CDR2 reads SVGAGI (reference sequence). With 2 bases removed from V and 4 bases from J, the gap between germline ends came to 14 bases. This CDR3 has 15 residues. CDR3 sequence: CASSYVLGERETQYF. The CDR3 DNA follows: TGTGCCAGCAGTTACGTGCTAGGGGAACGAGAGACCCAGTACTTC.

In DNA, the CDR3 is TGTGCCAGTTCGACAGGGGTGGAAAAACTGTTTTTT. Residues: CASSTGVEKLFF. The chain uses TRBV2 and TRBJ1-4; TRBD1 agrees at 8 bases. Germline V gene lookup returns CDR1 SNHLY and CDR2 FYNNEI. Germline trimming cut 9 bases from V and 8 bases from J; bases unmatched to any gene: 5. This CDR3 spans 12 amino acids.